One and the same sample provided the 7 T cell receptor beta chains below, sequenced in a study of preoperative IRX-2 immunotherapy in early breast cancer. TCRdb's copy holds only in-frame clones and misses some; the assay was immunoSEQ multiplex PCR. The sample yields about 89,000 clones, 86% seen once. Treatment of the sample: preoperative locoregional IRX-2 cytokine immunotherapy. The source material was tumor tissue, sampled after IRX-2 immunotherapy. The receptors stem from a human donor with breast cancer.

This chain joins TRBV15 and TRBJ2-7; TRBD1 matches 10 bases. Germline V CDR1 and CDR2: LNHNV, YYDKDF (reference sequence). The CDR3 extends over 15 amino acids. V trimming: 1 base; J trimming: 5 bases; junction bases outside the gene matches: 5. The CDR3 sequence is CATSRGGTGAHEQYF. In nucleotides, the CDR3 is TGTGCCACCAGCAGAGGCGGGACAGGGGCCCACGAGCAGTACTTC.

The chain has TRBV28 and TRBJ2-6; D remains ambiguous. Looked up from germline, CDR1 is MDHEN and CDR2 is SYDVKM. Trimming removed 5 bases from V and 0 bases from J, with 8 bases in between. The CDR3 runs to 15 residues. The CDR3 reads CASSDDSSGANVLTF. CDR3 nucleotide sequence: TGTGCCAGCAGTGACGATAGCTCTGGGGCCAACGTCCTGACTTTC.

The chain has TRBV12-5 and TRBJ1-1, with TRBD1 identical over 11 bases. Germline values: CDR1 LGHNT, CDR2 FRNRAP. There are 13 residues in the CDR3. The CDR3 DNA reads TGTGCCACGCACCGGGACAGGGGGACTGAAGCTTTCTTT. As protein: CATHRDRGTEAFF. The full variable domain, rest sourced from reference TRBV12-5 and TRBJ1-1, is DARVTQTPRHKVTEMGQEVTMRCQPILGHNTVFWYRQTMMQGLELLAYFRNRAPLDDSGMPKDRFSAEMPDATLATLKIQPSEPRDSAVYFCATHRDRGTEAFFGQGTRLTVV.

The CDR3 loop reads CASRGPGSNQPQHF. DNA of the CDR3: TGTGCCAGCAGGGGGCCGGGCTCGAATCAGCCCCAGCATTTT. This rearrangement joins TRBV28 to TRBJ1-5, with a weak D call TRBD1 (5 bases). The CDR3 has 14 amino acids. Germline CDR1 MDHEN, CDR2 SYDVKM. Trimming shortened V by 6 bases and J by 4 bases, and 13 bases separated the two germline ends.

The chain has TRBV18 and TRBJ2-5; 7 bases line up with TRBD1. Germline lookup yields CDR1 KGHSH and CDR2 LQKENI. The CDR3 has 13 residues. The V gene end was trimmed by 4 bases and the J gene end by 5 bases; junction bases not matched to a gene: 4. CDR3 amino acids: CASSRDRAETQYF. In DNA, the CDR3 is TGTGCCAGCTCACGAGACAGGGCCGAGACCCAGTACTTC.

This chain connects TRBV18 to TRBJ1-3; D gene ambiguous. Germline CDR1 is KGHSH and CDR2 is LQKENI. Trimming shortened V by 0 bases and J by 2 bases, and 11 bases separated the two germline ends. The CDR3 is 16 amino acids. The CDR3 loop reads CASSPPALPPGNTIYF. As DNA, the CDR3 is TGTGCCAGCTCACCACCTGCGCTCCCCCCTGGAAACACCATATATTTT.

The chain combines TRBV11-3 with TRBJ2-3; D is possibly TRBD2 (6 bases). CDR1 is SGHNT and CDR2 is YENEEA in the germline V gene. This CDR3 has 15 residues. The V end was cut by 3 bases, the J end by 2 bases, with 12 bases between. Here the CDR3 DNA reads TGTGCCAGCAGCTTTCAGAGGACTAACACAGATACGCAGTATTTT. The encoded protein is CASSFQRTNTDTQYF.